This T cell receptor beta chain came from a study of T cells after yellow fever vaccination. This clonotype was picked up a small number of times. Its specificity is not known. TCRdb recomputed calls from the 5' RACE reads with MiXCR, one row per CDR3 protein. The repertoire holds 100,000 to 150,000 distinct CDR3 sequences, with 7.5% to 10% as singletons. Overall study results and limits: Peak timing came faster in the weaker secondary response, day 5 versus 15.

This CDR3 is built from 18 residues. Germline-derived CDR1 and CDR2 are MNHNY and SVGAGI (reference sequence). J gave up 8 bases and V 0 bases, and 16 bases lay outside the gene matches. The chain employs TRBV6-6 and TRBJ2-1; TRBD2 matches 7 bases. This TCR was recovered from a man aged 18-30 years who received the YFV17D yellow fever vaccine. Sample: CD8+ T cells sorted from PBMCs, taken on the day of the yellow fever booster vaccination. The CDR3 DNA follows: TGTGCCAGCAGTTACTCTCAGAACTTACAGCGGGGTAGGGATGAGCAGTTCTTC. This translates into CASSYSQNLQRGRDEQFF.